The 19 T cell receptor beta chains listed next were all sequenced from one sample in a study of a mutant IDH1 vaccine in newly diagnosed glioma. Time point given: baseline, week 1 (first vaccination visit). Treatment in this sample: pre-vaccination baseline after standard-of-care therapy. TCRdb's copy holds only in-frame clones and misses some; the assay was immunoSEQ multiplex PCR. The sample has about 59,000 clones, 75% to 95% seen once. The specimen was PBMCs, collected from a glioma patient treated with radiotherapy, temozolomide or both. These receptors came from a man in his fifties or sixties with glioma.

This clone was found once. The chain carries TRBV7-9 and TRBJ2-2; the D call may be TRBD1 or TRBD2 (6 bases each). The CDR3 contains 17 residues. V lost 3 bases and J lost 4, with 18 bases in between. Germline V gives CDR1 SEHNR, CDR2 FQNEAQ (reference sequence). The CDR3 coding sequence is TGTGCCAGCAGCTTGTCCTTGGGCAGGGGAGGCACCGGGGAGCTGTTTTTT. Encoded protein: CASSLSLGRGGTGELFF.

A single count supports this clone. V and J are TRBV10-2 and TRBJ2-5; D is unclear. The V gene's germline CDR1 is WSHSY and CDR2 SAAADI. The V end was cut by 2 bases, the J end by 4 bases, with 11 bases between. There are 14 residues in the CDR3. The CDR3 region is CASSETPWRETQYF. In nucleotides, the CDR3 is TGCGCCAGCAGTGAGACCCCATGGCGAGAGACCCAGTACTTC.

J is TRBJ1-3 and V is TRBV29-1; the D is unclear. CDR1 is SQVTM and CDR2 is ANQGSEA in the germline V gene. V shed 5 bases and J shed 4 bases, with 9 bases lying between them. This CDR3 contains 12 residues. This CDR3 is CSVSVFGNTIYF. The CDR3 DNA reads as TGCAGCGTTTCTGTTTTCGGAAACACCATATATTTT.

The chain carries TRBV5-4 and TRBJ2-1, with 8 positions matching TRBD2. The length of the CDR3 is 15 residues. V gave up 4 bases and J gave up 2 bases; unmatched junction bases: 5. The germline V gene encodes CDR1 SGHNT and CDR2 YYREEE (reference sequence). CDR3 bases: TGTGCCAGCAGCGGAACTAGCGGACCCTACAATGAGCAGTTCTTC. Protein: CASSGTSGPYNEQFF.

The rearrangement joins TRBV9 to TRBJ1-3; 8 nucleotides agree with TRBD1. The CDR3 loop spans 17 amino acids. CDR1 is SGDLS and CDR2 is YYNGEE in the germline V gene. With 0 bases clipped from V and 1 base from J, the junction kept 6 bases outside the gene matches. As DNA, the CDR3 is TGTGCCAGCAGCGTAGTCGGAGGGACAGGTTCTGGAAACACCATATATTTT. Translation gives CASSVVGGTGSGNTIYF.

This chain joins TRBV6-1 and TRBJ1-2, with D unresolved. V shed 1 base and J shed 8 bases, with 8 bases lying between them. Germline V CDR1 and CDR2: MNHNS, SASEGT. The CDR3 has 12 amino acids. This CDR3 is CASSEVSGGYTF. CDR3 in DNA: TGTGCCAGCAGTGAAGTCAGCGGGGGCTACACCTTC.

For this clone: A much larger clone differs by one base, so this may be a read error. The gene calls are TRBV11-3 and TRBJ1-1; D remains ambiguous. From germline, CDR1 is SGHNT and CDR2 YENEEA. This CDR3 has 12 amino acids. The V gene lost 0 bases and the J gene lost 1 base, with 0 bases spanning the gap. CDR3 bases: TGTGCCAGCAGCTTAGAGAACACTGAAGCTTTCTTT. Its translation is CASSLENTEAFF.

This chain uses TRBV10-3 with TRBJ2-7; TRBD1 aligns across 11 bases. This CDR3 comprises 14 residues. The trim removed 7 bases at V and 6 bases at J, leaving 8 bases unmatched. The germline CDR1 and CDR2 sequences are ENHRY and SYGVKD. CDR3: CAITGTGGTTEQYF. CDR3 DNA: TGTGCCATCACAGGGACAGGGGGAACTACCGAGCAGTACTTC.

This sequence joins TRBV5-4 and TRBJ1-2; TRBD1 agrees at 12 bases. There are 16 residues in the CDR3. Trimming cost V 4 bases and J 6 bases; bases outside gene matches: 10. Germline CDR1 is SGHNT and CDR2 is YYREEE (reference sequence). The CDR3 protein is CASSPDPGQGADGYTF. CDR3 bases: TGTGCCAGCAGCCCGGATCCGGGACAGGGGGCAGATGGCTACACCTTC.

This rearrangement joins TRBV9 to TRBJ1-2, with 9 bases aligning to TRBD1. The CDR3 is 14 amino acids. CDR1 is SGDLS, CDR2 YYNGEE, per germline. J gave up 3 bases and V 0 bases, and 0 bases lay outside the gene matches. CDR3 protein: CASSVDRGHYGYTF. The CDR3 nucleotides read TGTGCCAGCAGCGTAGACAGGGGGCACTATGGCTACACCTTC. The full variable domain, in which reference TRBV9 and TRBJ1-2 provide the parts outside the CDR3, is DSGVTQTPKHLITATGQRVTLRCSPRSGDLSVYWYQQSLDQGLQFLIQYYNGEERAKGNILERFSAQQFPDLHSELNLSSLELGDSALYFCASSVDRGHYGYTFGSGTRLTVV.

The rearrangement links TRBV7-6 to TRBJ1-4; possibly TRBD1 for D (5 bases). The CDR3 runs 14 residues. V was clipped by 3 bases and J by 7 bases, with 12 bases between them. In germline, CDR1 is SGHVS, CDR2 FNYEAQ. DNA of the CDR3: TGTGCCAGCAGCTTTGGGACCCTGAGTGAAAAACTGTTTTTT. This translates into CASSFGTLSEKLFF.

The chain employs TRBV6-5 and TRBJ2-2, with D hard to call. This CDR3 has 16 amino acids. Between the trimmed V and J ends, which lost 2 bases and 0 bases, there was a span of 10 bases. Germline CDR1 MNHEY, CDR2 SVGAGI. CDR3 sequence reads: CASSYKRPSNTGELFF. The DNA for the CDR3 is TGTGCCAGCAGTTACAAACGGCCCTCGAACACCGGGGAGCTGTTTTTT.

The chain is built from TRBV5-1 and TRBJ2-5; TRBD1 agrees at 8 bases. Germline V gives CDR1 SGHRS, CDR2 YFSETQ. Trimming cost V 4 bases and J 3 bases; bases outside gene matches: 14. CDR3 length equals 17 residues. CDR3 DNA sequence: TGCGCCAGCAGCCCCCCCTCACCGGGACAGGAAAAAGAGACCCAGTACTTC. Translating it yields CASSPPSPGQEKETQYF.

This chain joins TRBV9 and TRBJ1-3, with 7 bases aligning to TRBD1. This CDR3 has 17 residues. The germline V gene has CDR1 SGDLS and CDR2 YYNGEE. V shed 0 bases and J 0 bases; nucleotides not matched to a gene: 6. The CDR3 reads CASSVEGQPFSGNTIYF. DNA of the CDR3: TGTGCCAGCAGCGTAGAGGGACAGCCATTCTCTGGAAACACCATATATTTT.

The chain links TRBV28 to TRBJ1-4, with a weak D call TRBD1 (5 bases). The CDR3 contains 15 residues. The V gene's germline CDR1 is MDHEN and CDR2 SYDVKM. Between the trimmed V and J ends, which lost 8 bases and 8 bases, there was a span of 21 bases. The chain's CDR3 is CASYPAGAIYEKLFF. CDR3 sequence (DNA): TGTGCCAGCTATCCCGCCGGGGCCATCTACGAAAAACTGTTTTTT.

The chain employs TRBV7-9 and TRBJ1-2; D is uncertain. The germline V and J ends were trimmed by 1 base and 7 bases, with 16 bases remaining between them. The germline CDR1 and CDR2 sequences are SEHNR and FQNEAQ (reference sequence). The CDR3 length is 15 residues. This CDR3 is CASSLVIRWSGGYTF. Here the CDR3 DNA reads TGTGCCAGCAGCTTAGTTATCAGGTGGTCCGGTGGCTACACCTTC.

This clone was observed a single time. The chain is built from TRBV5-1 and TRBJ2-7; unclear D gene. Trimming stripped 2 bases from V and 7 bases from J, with 19 bases between. Germline V CDR1 and CDR2: SGHRS, YFSETQ. The CDR3 has 15 residues. The CDR3 sequence: CASSFGTAPKEEQYF. DNA of the CDR3: TGCGCCAGCAGCTTTGGAACAGCCCCCAAAGAAGAGCAGTACTTC.

The CDR3 DNA reads as TGCGCCAGCAGCTTGGATACAGCTAACTATGGCTACACCTTC. Protein: CASSLDTANYGYTF. This rearrangement joins TRBV5-1 to TRBJ1-2, with D uncertain. This CDR3 is 14 amino acids long. The V gene's germline CDR1 is SGHRS and CDR2 YFSETQ. V gave up 0 bases and J gave up 0 bases, with 6 bases separating them.

The gene calls are TRBV7-9 and TRBJ2-1; 7 nucleotides align to TRBD1. J lost 0 bases, V lost 7 bases, and 9 bases had no gene match. The CDR3 loop spans 16 amino acids. CDR1 and CDR2 (germline): SEHNR, FQNEAQ (reference sequence). The CDR3 is CASIKPTGSSYNEQFF. In DNA form, the CDR3 reads TGTGCCAGCATCAAACCGACAGGGAGCTCCTACAATGAGCAGTTCTTC. The full variable domain, completed using reference TRBV7-9 and TRBJ2-1, is DTGVSQNPRHKITKRGQNVTFRCDPISEHNRLYWYRQTLGQGPEFLTYFQNEAQLEKSRLLSDRFSAERPKGSFSTLEIQRTEQGDSAMYLCASIKPTGSSYNEQFFGPGTRLTVL.